This T cell receptor (beta chain) appears in the sequencing data of a study of monozygotic twins with inflammatory bowel disease. Study conclusions and caveats: Distinguishing T cell subtypes was not possible. The study supported no single strong signal or clonotype linked to IBD.

The CDR3 is 13 amino acids. Germline CDR1 is SGHRS and CDR2 is YFSETQ. TCRdb reprocessed the 5' RACE reads and keeps a single row for each CDR3 protein, giving no DNA. The sample yields over 110,000 distinct CDR3 sequences, of which the top ten take up 2% to 3%. For this clonotype: The antigen is undetermined.

This rearrangement joins TRBV5-1 to TRBJ1-2; TCRdb returns TRBD1, unconfirmable since there is no DNA. The sequence was obtained from a human donor with ulcerative colitis or Crohn's disease, or a healthy co-twin of an affected twin (not recorded which). Input material: blood. CDR3 residues: CASSQQDRFGYTF.